This T cell receptor (beta chain) was recorded in a study of vaccination effects on CD4 cells after COVID-19. In the study overall: Post-vaccine specimens were collected at a median of 72 days following the second dose. Points from the study as a whole: Late in the post-vaccination period, infection-induced and vaccine-induced clones underwent marked clonal contraction. The vaccine-induced clones of healthy vaccinees included only 1 of 255 that cross-reacted with common cold coronaviruses.

In the ViraFEST assay, antigen-specific CD4+ clonotypes were identified by expansion after peptide-pool stimulation. The authors isolated CD4+ T cells after less than eleven days of culture. All study participants received two doses of BNT162b2 or mRNA-1273 vaccine. Absence of prior SARS-CoV-2 infection characterized the vaccine recipients, who showed negative nucleocapsid antibodies. TCRdb's table, derived via immunoSEQ multiplex PCR, lists solely in-frame clones and lacks some. The sample carries 25,000 to 30,000 clones, around 70% recorded once. As regards this clone: Its antigen is not known.

Germline assignment: CDR1 SGHTA and CDR2 FQGNSA. The CDR3 spans 13 residues. V gave up 2 bases and J gave up 6 bases, with 9 bases separating them. This TCR was recovered from a human donor who received a COVID-19 vaccine. Sequencing used CD4+ T cells from PBMCs cultured with HCoV-NL63 spike peptides, obtained after COVID-19 vaccination. The rearrangement links TRBV7-2 to TRBJ2-3; either TRBD1 or TRBD2 may fit D (5 bases each). The CDR3 region is CASSLSWDDTQYF. CDR3 sequence (DNA): TGTGCCAGCAGCTTATCCTGGGACGATACGCAGTATTTT.